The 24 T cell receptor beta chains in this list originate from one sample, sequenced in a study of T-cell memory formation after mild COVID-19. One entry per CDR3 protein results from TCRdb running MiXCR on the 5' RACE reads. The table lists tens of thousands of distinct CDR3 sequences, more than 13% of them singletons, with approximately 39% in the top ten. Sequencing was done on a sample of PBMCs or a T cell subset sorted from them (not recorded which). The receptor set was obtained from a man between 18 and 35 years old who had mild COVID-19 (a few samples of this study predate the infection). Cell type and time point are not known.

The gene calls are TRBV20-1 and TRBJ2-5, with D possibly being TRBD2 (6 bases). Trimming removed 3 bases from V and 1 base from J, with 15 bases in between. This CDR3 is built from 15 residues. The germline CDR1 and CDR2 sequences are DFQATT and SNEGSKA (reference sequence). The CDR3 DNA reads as TGCAGTGCTAGTCTTAACGCGGGGCTCCAAGAGACCCAGTACTTC. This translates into CSASLNAGLQETQYF.

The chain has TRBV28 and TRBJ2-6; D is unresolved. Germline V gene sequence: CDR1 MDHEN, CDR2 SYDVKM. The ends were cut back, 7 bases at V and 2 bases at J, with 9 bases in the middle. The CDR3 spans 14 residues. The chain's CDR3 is CASKSLAGANVLTF. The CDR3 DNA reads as TGTGCCAGCAAAAGTCTAGCTGGGGCCAACGTCCTGACTTTC. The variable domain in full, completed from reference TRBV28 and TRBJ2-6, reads DVKVTQSSRYLVKRTGEKVFLECVQDMDHENMFWYRQDPGLGLRLIYFSYDVKMKEKGDIPEGYSVSREKKERFSLILESASTNQTSMYLCASKSLAGANVLTFGAGSRLTVL.

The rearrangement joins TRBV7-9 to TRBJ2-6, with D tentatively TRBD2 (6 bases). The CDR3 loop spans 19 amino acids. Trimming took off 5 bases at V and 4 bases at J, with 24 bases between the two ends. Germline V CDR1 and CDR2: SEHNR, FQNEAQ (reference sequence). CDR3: CASSHPGDSPTRGANVLTF. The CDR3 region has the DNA TGTGCCAGCAGCCACCCCGGGGACTCGCCCACGAGAGGGGCCAACGTCCTGACTTTC.

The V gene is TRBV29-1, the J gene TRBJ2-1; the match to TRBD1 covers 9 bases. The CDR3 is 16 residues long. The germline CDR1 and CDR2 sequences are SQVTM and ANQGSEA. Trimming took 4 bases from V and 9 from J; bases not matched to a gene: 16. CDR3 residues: CSVVGLGDRAIREQFF. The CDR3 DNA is TGCAGCGTTGTTGGACTCGGGGACAGGGCGATACGTGAGCAGTTCTTC.

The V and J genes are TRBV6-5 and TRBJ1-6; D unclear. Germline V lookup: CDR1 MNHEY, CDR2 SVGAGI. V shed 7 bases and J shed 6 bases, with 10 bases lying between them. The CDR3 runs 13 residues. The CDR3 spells CASNPAPNSPLHF. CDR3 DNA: TGTGCCAGCAACCCAGCCCCTAATTCACCCCTCCACTTT.

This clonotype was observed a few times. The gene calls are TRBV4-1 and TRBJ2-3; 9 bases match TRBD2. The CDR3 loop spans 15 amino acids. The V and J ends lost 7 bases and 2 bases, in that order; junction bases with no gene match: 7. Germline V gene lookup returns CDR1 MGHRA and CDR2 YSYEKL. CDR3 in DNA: TGCGCCAGCAAAACTAGCGGGCGTTCCACAGATACGCAGTATTTT. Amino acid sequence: CASKTSGRSTDTQYF.

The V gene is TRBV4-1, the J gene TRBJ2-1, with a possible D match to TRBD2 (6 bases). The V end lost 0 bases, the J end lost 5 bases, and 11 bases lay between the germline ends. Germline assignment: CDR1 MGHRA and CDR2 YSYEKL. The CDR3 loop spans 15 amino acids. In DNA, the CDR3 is TGCGCCAGCAGCCAAGAAGGAACTAGCAACAATGAGCAGTTCTTC. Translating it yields CASSQEGTSNNEQFF.

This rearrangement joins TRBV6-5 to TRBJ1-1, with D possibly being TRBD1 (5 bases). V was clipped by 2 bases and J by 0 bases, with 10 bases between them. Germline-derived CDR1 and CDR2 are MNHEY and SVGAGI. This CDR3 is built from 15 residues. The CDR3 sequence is CASSYREGMNTEAFF. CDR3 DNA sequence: TGTGCCAGCAGTTACAGGGAGGGGATGAACACTGAAGCTTTCTTT.

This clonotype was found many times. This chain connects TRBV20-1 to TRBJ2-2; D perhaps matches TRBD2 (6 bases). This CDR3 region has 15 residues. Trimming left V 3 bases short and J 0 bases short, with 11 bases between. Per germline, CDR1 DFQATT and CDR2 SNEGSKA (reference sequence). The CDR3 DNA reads TGCAGTGCTAGGATCCGGGGGACGAACACCGGGGAGCTGTTTTTT. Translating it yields CSARIRGTNTGELFF.

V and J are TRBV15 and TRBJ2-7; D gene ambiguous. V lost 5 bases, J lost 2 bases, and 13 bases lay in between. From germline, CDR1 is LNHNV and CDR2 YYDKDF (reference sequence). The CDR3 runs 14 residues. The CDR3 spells CATSGLDIPYEQYF. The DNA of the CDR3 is TGTGCCACCAGCGGCCTCGACATACCCTACGAGCAGTACTTC.

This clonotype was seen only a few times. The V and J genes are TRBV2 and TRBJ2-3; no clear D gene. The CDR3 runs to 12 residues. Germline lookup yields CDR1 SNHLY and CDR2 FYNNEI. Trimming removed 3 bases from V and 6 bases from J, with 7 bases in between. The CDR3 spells CASSDTRDTQYF. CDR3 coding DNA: TGTGCCAGCAGTGATACACGGGATACGCAGTATTTT.

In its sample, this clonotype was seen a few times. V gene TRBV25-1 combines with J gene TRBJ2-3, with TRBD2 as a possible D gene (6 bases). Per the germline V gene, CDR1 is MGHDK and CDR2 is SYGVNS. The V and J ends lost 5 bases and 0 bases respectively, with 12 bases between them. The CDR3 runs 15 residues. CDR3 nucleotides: TGTGCCAGCAGTTCGGGGGTAATGAGCACAGATACGCAGTATTTT. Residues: CASSSGVMSTDTQYF.

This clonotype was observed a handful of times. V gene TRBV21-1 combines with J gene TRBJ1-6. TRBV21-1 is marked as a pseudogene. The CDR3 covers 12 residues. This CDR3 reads CASSTYTECTSF. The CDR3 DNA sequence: TGTGCCAGCAGCACATACACGGAGTGCACCTCCTTT.

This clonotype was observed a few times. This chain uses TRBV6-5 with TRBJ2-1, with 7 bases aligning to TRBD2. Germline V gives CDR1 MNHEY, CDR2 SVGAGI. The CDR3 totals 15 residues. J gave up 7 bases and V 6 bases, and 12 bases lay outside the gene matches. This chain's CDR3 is CASSQGLPLGNEQFF. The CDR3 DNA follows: TGTGCCAGCAGCCAGGGACTACCTCTTGGGAATGAGCAGTTCTTC.

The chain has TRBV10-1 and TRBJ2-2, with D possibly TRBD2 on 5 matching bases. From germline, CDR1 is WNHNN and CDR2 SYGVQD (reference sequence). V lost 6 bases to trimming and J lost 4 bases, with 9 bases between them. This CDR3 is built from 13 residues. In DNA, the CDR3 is TGCGCCAGCAGCCTAGGAGGCACCGGGGAGCTGTTTTTT. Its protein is CASSLGGTGELFF.

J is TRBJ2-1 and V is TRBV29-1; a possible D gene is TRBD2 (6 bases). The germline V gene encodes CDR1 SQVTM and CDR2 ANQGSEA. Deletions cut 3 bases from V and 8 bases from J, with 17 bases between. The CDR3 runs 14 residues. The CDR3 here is CSVEFSRGSDEQFF. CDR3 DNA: TGCAGCGTTGAGTTTTCGCGGGGAAGCGATGAGCAGTTCTTC.

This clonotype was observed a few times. CDR3 loop: CASSLRAGGAYNSPLHF. The CDR3 nucleotides are TGTGCCAGCAGCTTAAGGGCAGGGGGCGCTTATAATTCACCCCTCCACTTT. The chain recombines TRBV7-8 with TRBJ1-6, with 8 bases that match TRBD1. Germline V gene sequence: CDR1 SGHVS, CDR2 FQNEAQ. This CDR3 spans 17 amino acids. The junction had 7 bases not matched to a gene; V was cut back by 2 bases and J by 4 bases.

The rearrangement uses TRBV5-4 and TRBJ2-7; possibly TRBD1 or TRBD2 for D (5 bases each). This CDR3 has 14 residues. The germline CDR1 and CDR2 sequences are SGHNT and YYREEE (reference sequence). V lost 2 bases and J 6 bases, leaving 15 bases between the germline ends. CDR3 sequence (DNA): TGTGCCAGCAGCTTTGGGCCAGGGAGTGGCGAGCAGTACGTC. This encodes CASSFGPGSGEQYV.

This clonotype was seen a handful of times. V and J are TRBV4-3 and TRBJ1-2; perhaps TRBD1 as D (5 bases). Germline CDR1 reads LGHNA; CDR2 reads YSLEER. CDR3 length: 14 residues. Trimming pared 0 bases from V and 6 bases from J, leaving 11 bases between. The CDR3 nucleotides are TGCGCCAGCAGCCAAGACAGGGAACCTCATGGCTACACCTTC. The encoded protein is CASSQDREPHGYTF.

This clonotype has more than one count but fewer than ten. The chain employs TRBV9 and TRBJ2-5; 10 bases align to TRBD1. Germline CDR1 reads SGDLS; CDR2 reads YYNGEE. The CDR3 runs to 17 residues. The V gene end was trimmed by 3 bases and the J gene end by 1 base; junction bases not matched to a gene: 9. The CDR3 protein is CASSGRWDRGGQETQYF. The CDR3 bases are TGTGCCAGCAGCGGGCGATGGGACAGGGGTGGCCAAGAGACCCAGTACTTC.

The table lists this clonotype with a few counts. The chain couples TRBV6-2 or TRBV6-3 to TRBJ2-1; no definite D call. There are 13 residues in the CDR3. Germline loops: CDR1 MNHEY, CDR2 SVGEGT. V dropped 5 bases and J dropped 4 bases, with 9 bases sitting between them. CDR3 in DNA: TGTGCCAGCAGTCCCACGCGGTACAATGAGCAGTTCTTC. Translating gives CASSPTRYNEQFF.

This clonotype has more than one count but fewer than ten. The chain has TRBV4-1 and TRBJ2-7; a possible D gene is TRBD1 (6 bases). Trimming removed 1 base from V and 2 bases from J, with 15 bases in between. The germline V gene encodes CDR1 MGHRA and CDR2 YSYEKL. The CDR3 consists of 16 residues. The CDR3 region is CASSQGLQGVPYEQYF. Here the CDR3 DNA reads TGCGCCAGCAGCCAAGGTCTACAGGGAGTTCCCTACGAGCAGTACTTC.

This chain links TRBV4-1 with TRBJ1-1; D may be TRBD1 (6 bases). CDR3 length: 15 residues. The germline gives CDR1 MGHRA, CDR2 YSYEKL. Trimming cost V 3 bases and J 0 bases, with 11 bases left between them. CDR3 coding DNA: TGCGCCAGCAGCCAGGGGGGCAGGCTGAACACTGAAGCTTTCTTT. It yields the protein CASSQGGRLNTEAFF.

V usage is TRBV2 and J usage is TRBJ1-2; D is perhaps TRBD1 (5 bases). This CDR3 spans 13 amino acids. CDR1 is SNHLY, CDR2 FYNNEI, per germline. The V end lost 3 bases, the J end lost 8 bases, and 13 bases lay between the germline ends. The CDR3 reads CASSEGDAGGYTF. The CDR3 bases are TGTGCCAGCAGTGAGGGGGATGCCGGAGGCTACACCTTC. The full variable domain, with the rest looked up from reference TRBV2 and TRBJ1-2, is EPEVTQTPSHQVTQMGQEVILRCVPISNHLYFYWYRQILGQKVEFLVSFYNNEISEKSEIFDDQFSVERPDGSNFTLKIRSTKLEDSAMYFCASSEGDAGGYTFGSGTRLTVV.